This is a list of T cell receptor beta chains from one sample in a study of blood T cell repertoires in COVID-19. Assay used: immunoSEQ multiplex PCR; TCRdb lists only in-frame clones, some missing. The sample lists roughly 280,000 clones, just under 90% occurring once. The sequencing sample was made of PBMCs or T cells enriched from blood (not recorded which). The receptor set was obtained from a woman in her fifties or sixties who had recovered from COVID-19. Both conserved end residues are part of each CDR3. The D gene is left open where the match is weak. Rows give clone size only sometimes, using once, few, many, or a class for an expanded clone.

d_gene,v_gene,abundance,j_gene,len,CDR3aa,CDR3nt
TRBD2,TRBV24-1,.,TRBJ2-1,20,CATSDVIPNPSLAERNEQFF,TGTGCCACCAGTGACGTAATCCCTAATCCGTCACTAGCGGAGAGGAATGAGCAGTTCTTC
TRBD2,TRBV11-3,once,TRBJ2-1,17,CASSTYSGSAKVYEQFF,TGTGCCAGCAGCACTTATAGCGGGAGCGCCAAGGTTTATGAGCAGTTCTTC
TRBD1,TRBV11-3,.,TRBJ2-1,17,CASSLGKTGTGVNEQFF,TGTGCCAGCAGCCTGGGGAAAACCGGGACAGGGGTCAATGAGCAGTTCTTC
TRBD2,TRBV30,.,TRBJ2-1,14,CAWSVGAGVNEQFF,TGTGCCTGGAGTGTAGGAGCGGGAGTTAATGAGCAGTTCTTC
.,TRBV24-1,.,TRBJ2-3,17,CATSDPTRGKGTDTQYF,TGTGCCACCAGTGACCCCACTAGGGGGAAGGGCACAGATACGCAGTATTTT
.,TRBV13,.,TRBJ1-1,12,CASSATGTEAFF,TGTGCCAGCAGCGCCACAGGGACTGAAGCTTTCTTT
.,TRBV30,.,TRBJ1-1,13,CAWSLGQNTEAFF,TGTGCCTGGAGTCTGGGACAGAACACTGAAGCTTTCTTT
TRBD2,TRBV4-1,.,TRBJ2-2,17,CASSQGRDGRITGELFF,TGCGCCAGCAGCCAGGGGAGGGACGGTAGAATCACCGGGGAGCTGTTTTTT
.,TRBV5-1,.,TRBJ1-5,16,CASSPGGVGSNQPQHF,TGCGCCAGCAGCCCGGGCGGGGTAGGTAGCAATCAGCCCCAGCATTTT
.,TRBV7-9,.,TRBJ1-2,13,CASSLVGGFGYTF,TGTGCCAGCAGCTTAGTGGGGGGATTTGGCTACACCTTC
.,TRBV5-4,.,TRBJ2-5,14,CASSGRGLGETQYF,TGTGCCAGCAGCGGTAGGGGATTGGGAGAGACCCAGTACTTC
.,TRBV24-1,.,TRBJ2-6,14,CATRRRSGANVLTF,TGTGCCACCAGACGGAGGTCTGGGGCCAACGTCCTGACTTTC
.,TRBV19,.,TRBJ2-7,14,CAGTVHPCIRSKYF,TGTGCCGGGACTGTTCATCCTTGTATCCGATCAAAGTACTTC
TRBD1,TRBV7-2,.,TRBJ1-5,17,CASSLRATGTSNQPQHF,TGTGCCAGCAGCTTAAGGGCGACAGGGACTAGCAATCAGCCCCAGCATTTT
TRBD1,TRBV28,.,TRBJ1-1,14,CASSSGQGNTEAFF,TGTGCCAGCAGTTCGGGACAGGGGAACACTGAAGCTTTCTTT
TRBD1,TRBV5-4,.,TRBJ2-3,16,CASSLALGQGLGTQYF,TGTGCCAGCAGCTTGGCTTTGGGACAGGGTTTGGGTACGCAGTATTTT
TRBD2,TRBV2,.,TRBJ2-1,14,CASSEGLAGAREFF,TGTGCCAGCAGTGAGGGACTAGCGGGGGCCAGGGAGTTCTTC
TRBD2,TRBV11-2,.,TRBJ2-7,14,CASWPGLAGVEQYF,TGTGCCAGTTGGCCGGGACTAGCGGGAGTCGAGCAGTACTTC
TRBD2,TRBV7-2,.,TRBJ2-7,16,CASSLGEREGYYEQYF,TGTGCCAGCAGCTTAGGGGAGCGGGAGGGATACTACGAGCAGTACTTC
TRBD1,TRBV3-1/TRBV3-2,.,TRBJ1-3,15,CASSQWTGVGHTIYF,TGTGCCAGCAGCCAATGGACAGGGGTCGGGCACACCATATATTTT
.,TRBV3-1/TRBV3-2,.,TRBJ1-1,14,CASSQGGVGAQAFF,TGTGCCAGCAGCCAAGGGGGTGTAGGGGCGCAGGCTTTCTTT
TRBD1,TRBV10-3,.,TRBJ2-7,13,CAIRKPTGGEQYF,TGTGCCATCAGGAAACCGACAGGGGGCGAGCAGTACTTC
TRBD1,TRBV5-1,.,TRBJ1-4,14,CASSLGTGGEKLFF,TGCGCCAGCAGCTTGGGGACAGGTGGCGAAAAACTGTTTTTT
.,TRBV29-1,.,TRBJ2-7,12,CSAGSRKGEQYF,TGCAGCGCGGGGTCGCGGAAAGGCGAGCAGTACTTC
TRBD1,TRBV9,once,TRBJ1-3,15,CASSPRDRGENTIYF,TGTGCCAGCAGCCCGCGGGACAGGGGTGAAAACACCATATATTTT
.,TRBV6-5,.,TRBJ1-5,15,CASSYSAAQEQPQHF,TGTGCCAGCAGTTACTCGGCGGCCCAAGAGCAGCCCCAGCATTTT